This TCR beta chain was sequenced for a study of control samples from healthy donors and cancer patients. Germline V gene lookup returns CDR1 SGHDT and CDR2 YYEEEE. The CDR3 consists of 15 residues. V dropped 4 bases and J dropped 6; count of bases not matched to a gene: 10. Clones were sequenced by immunoSEQ multiplex PCR, and TCRdb holds only the in-frame ones, with some missing. Altogether about 69,000 clones are present, roughly 80% being singletons, with the ten largest covering around 3%. This receptor was obtained from a woman in her forties or fifties with lung cancer. The rearrangement joins TRBV5-6 to TRBJ2-7, with 10 bases lining up with TRBD1. The material sequenced was PBMCs. Here the CDR3 DNA reads TGTGCCAGCAGCCCTGCCGGGACAGGGGATTCCGAGCAGTACTTC. Translated: CASSPAGTGDSEQYF. Using reference TRBV5-6 and TRBJ2-7 for the parts outside the CDR3, the full variable domain is DAGVTQSPTHLIKTRGQQVTLRCSPKSGHDTVSWYQQALGQGPQFIFQYYEEEERQRGNFPDRFSGHQFPNYSSELNVNALLLGDSALYLCASSPAGTGDSEQYFGPGTRLTVT.